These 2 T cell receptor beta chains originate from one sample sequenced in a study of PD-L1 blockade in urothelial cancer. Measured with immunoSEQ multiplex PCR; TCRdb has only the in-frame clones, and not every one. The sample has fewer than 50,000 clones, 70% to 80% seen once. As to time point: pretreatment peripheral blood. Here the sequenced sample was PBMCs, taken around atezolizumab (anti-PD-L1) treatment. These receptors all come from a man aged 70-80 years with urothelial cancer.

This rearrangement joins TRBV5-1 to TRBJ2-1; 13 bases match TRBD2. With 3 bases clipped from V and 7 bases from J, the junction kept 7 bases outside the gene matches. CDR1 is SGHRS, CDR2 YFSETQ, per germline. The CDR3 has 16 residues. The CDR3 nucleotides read TGCGCCAGCAGCTCCCGGACTAGCGGGAGTTTTAATGAGCAGTTCTTC. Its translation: CASSSRTSGSFNEQFF.

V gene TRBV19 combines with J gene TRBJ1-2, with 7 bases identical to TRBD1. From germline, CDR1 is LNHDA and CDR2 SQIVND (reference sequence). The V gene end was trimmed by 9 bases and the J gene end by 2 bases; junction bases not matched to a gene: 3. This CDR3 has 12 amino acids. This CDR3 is CASQGQNYGYTF. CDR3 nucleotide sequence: TGTGCCAGCCAGGGACAGAACTATGGCTACACCTTC.